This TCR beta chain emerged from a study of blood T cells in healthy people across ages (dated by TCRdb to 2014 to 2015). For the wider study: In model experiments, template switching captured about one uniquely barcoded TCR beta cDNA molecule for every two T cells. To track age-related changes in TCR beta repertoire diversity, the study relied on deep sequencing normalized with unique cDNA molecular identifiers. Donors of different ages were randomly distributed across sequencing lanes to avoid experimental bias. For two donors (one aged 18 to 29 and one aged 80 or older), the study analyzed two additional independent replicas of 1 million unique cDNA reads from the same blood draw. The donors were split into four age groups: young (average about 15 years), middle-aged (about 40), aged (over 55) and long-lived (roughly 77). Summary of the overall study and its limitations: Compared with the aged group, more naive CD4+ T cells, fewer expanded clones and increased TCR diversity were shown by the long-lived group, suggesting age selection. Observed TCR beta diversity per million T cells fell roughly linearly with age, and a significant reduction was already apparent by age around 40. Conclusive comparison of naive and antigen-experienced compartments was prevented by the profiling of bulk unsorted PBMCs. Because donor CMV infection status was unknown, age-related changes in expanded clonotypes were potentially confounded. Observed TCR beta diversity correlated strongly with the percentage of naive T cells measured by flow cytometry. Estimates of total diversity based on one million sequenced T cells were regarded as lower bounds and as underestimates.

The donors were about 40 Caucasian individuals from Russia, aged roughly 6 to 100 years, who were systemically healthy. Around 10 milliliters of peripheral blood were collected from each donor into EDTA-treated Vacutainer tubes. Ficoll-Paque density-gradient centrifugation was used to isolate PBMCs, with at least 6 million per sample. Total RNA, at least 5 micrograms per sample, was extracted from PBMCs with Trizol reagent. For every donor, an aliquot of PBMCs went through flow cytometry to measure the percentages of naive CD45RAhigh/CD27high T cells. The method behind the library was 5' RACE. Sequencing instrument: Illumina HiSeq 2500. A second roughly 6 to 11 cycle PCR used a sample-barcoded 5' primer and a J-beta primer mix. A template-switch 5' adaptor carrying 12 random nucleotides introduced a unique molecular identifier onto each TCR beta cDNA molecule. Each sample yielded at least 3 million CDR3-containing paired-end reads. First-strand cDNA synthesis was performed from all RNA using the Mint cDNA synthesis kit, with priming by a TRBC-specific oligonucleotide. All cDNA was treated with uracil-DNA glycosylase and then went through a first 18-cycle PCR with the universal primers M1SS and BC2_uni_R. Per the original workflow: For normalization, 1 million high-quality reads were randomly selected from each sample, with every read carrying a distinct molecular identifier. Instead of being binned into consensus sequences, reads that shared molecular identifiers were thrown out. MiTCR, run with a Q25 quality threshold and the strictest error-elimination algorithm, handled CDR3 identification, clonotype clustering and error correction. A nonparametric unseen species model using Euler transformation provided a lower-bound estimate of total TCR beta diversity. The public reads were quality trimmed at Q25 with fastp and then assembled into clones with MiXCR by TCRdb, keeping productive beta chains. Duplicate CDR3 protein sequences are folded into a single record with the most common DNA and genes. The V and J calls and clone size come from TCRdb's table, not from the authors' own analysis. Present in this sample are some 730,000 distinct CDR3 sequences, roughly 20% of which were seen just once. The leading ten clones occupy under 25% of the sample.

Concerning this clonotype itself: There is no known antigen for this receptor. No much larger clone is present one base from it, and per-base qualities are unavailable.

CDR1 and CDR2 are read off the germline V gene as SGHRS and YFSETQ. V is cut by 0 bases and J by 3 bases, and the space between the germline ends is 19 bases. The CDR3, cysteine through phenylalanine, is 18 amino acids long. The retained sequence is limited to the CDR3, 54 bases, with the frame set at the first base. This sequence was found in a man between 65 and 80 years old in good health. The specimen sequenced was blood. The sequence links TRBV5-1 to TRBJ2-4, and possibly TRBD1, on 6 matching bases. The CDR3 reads CASSLGATGPLYKNIQYF. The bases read TGCGCCAGCAGCTTGGGGGCTACAGGGCCCCTTTACAAAAACATTCAGTACTTC. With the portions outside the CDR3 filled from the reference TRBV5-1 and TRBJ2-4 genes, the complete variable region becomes KAGVTQTPRYLIKTRGQQVTLSCSPISGHRSVSWYQQTPGQGLQFLFEYFSETQRNKGNFPGRFSGRQFSNSRSEMNVSTLELGDSALYLCASSLGATGPLYKNIQYFGAGTRLSVL.